Below are 12 T cell receptor beta chains sequenced from a single sample in a study of response to subunit inactivated influenza vaccine. TCRdb passed the RT-PCR reads through MiXCR, listing each CDR3 protein once. The sample contains about 650,000 distinct CDR3 sequences, 14% of which appear only once. The sequencing used PBMCs from blood, collected 14 to 15 days before vaccination. The receptors here all came from a man aged 45 to 65 who received an inactivated influenza vaccine.

The chain couples TRBV14 to TRBJ2-5; D is perhaps TRBD1 or TRBD2 (5 bases each). CDR1 and CDR2 from the germline V gene are SGHDN and FVKESK. The V end was cut by 1 base, the J end by 4 bases, with 16 bases between. This CDR3 is built from 16 residues. The CDR3 reads CASSQGQYQLGETQYF. CDR3 coding DNA: TGTGCCAGCAGCCAAGGACAGTACCAACTAGGAGAGACCCAGTACTTC. The variable domain in full, completed from reference TRBV14 and TRBJ2-5, reads EAGVTQFPSHSVIEKGQTVTLRCDPISGHDNLYWYRRVMGKEIKFLLHFVKESKQDESGMPNNRFLAERTGGTYSTLKVQPAELEDSGVYFCASSQGQYQLGETQYFGPGTRLLVL.

This clonotype was observed a handful of times. This chain joins TRBV7-9 and TRBJ2-3; 9 bases fit TRBD2. Germline CDR1 is SEHNR and CDR2 is FQNEAQ (reference sequence). The CDR3 runs to 16 residues. V dropped 1 base and J dropped 9; count of bases not matched to a gene: 11. The CDR3, as DNA: TGTGCCAGCAGCTTAGGTTCGGCGGGAGGGCCTTGGACGCAGTATTTT. Protein sequence: CASSLGSAGGPWTQYF.

The chain joins TRBV5-1 to TRBJ2-3; the D is unclear. Germline values: CDR1 SGHRS, CDR2 YFSETQ. There are 15 residues in the CDR3. V was trimmed by 5 bases and J by 2 bases, leaving 15 bases between them. The CDR3 DNA reads as TGCGCCAGCAGTCTAGGCGGACCCTACACAGATACGCAGTATTTT. It encodes CASSLGGPYTDTQYF.

V and J are TRBV5-8 and TRBJ2-3, with a weak D call TRBD1 (7 bases). This CDR3 comprises 12 residues. With 4 bases removed from V and 11 bases from J, the gap between germline ends came to 14 bases. CDR1 SGHTS and CDR2 YDEGEE come from the germline V gene. CDR3 nucleotides: TGTGCCAGCAGCCAGGGGGGTGAGGAGCAGTATTTT. Its protein is CASSQGGEEQYF.

The chain is built from TRBV7-6 and TRBJ1-3; D is unresolved. Germline CDR1 and CDR2: SGHVS and FNYEAQ. This CDR3 is built from 16 residues. The ends were cut back, 4 bases at V and 0 bases at J, with 13 bases in the middle. The CDR3 nucleotides read TGTGCCAGCAGCTCCCGTCTGGGGAGCTCTGGAAACACCATATATTTT. As protein: CASSSRLGSSGNTIYF.

The V and J genes are TRBV7-2 and TRBJ2-7; TRBD2 aligns across 10 bases. CDR3 length equals 15 residues. In germline, CDR1 is SGHTA, CDR2 FQGNSA. The trim removed 2 bases at V and 6 bases at J, leaving 7 bases unmatched. CDR3 loop: CASSLRSSGSPEQYF. Written as DNA, the CDR3 is TGTGCCAGCAGCTTAAGGTCTAGCGGGAGTCCCGAGCAGTACTTC.

This clonotype was counted a few times. This chain uses TRBV5-1 with TRBJ2-7; no clear D. The CDR3 sequence is 14 residues long. Germline CDR1 reads SGHRS; CDR2 reads YFSETQ. V was pared by 0 bases and J by 0 bases, with 7 bases between. The CDR3 is CASSLEGNSYEQYF. CDR3 sequence (DNA): TGCGCCAGCAGCTTGGAAGGTAACTCCTACGAGCAGTACTTC.

The chain uses TRBV6-5 and TRBJ2-1; 7 nucleotides agree with TRBD1. V shed 2 bases and J 4 bases; nucleotides not matched to a gene: 14. CDR1 is MNHEY and CDR2 is SVGAGI in the germline V gene. This CDR3 spans 18 amino acids. The DNA for the CDR3 is TGTGCCAGCAGTTACACCCTCCTAACAGGGGCCCATTACAATGAGCAGTTCTTC. Translating gives CASSYTLLTGAHYNEQFF.

This clonotype was picked up a small number of times. The chain uses TRBV15 and TRBJ2-2; 7 bases line up with TRBD1. The CDR3 is 14 residues long. Germline V lookup: CDR1 LNHNV, CDR2 YYDKDF (reference sequence). The V gene end was trimmed by 7 bases and the J gene end by 6 bases; junction bases not matched to a gene: 8. The CDR3 region is CATNRDRIAGELFF. DNA for the CDR3: TGTGCCACCAACCGGGACAGAATTGCCGGGGAGCTGTTTTTT.

The chain carries TRBV6-6 and TRBJ2-7; no definite D call. CDR1 and CDR2 from the germline V gene are MNHNY and SVGAGI (reference sequence). The V end was cut by 6 bases, the J end by 3 bases, with 18 bases between. This CDR3 has 15 residues. The CDR3 loop is CASSLPATDNYEQYF. CDR3 bases: TGTGCCAGCAGCCTCCCAGCGACCGACAACTACGAGCAGTACTTC.

The chain has TRBV7-2 and TRBJ2-4; 11 nucleotides match TRBD2. The junction had 0 bases not matched to a gene; V was cut back by 1 base and J by 7 bases. Germline CDR1 reads SGHTA; CDR2 reads FQGNSA. This CDR3 spans 14 amino acids. For the CDR3, the DNA is TGTGCCAGCAGCTTAGTAGCGGGGGGGAACATTCAGTACTTC. This encodes CASSLVAGGNIQYF.

The chain carries TRBV4-3 and TRBJ1-4; TRBD1 agrees at 7 bases. The germline CDR1 and CDR2 sequences are LGHNA and YSLEER. V lost 4 bases, J lost 8 bases, and 13 bases stayed unmatched. CDR3 size: 16 residues. In nucleotides, the CDR3 is TGCGCCAGCAGCCCGGGGACAGTGGGGGTGAGGGAAAAACTGTTTTTT. It translates to CASSPGTVGVREKLFF.